This record covers a single T cell receptor (beta chain). This specimen comes from a study of blood T cell repertoires in COVID-19. Study at large: Italy, Spain and the United States were the sources of the convalescent and acute COVID-19 samples. From T cells, B-cell-depleted T cells, or PBMCs came the material, which was cDNA or gDNA.

The data were produced by immunoSEQ multiplex PCR, yet TCRdb's version contains in-frame clones alone and is incomplete. The sample includes around 310,000 clones, 85% to 90% of them seen just once. This sequence originates from a woman in her 40s with COVID-19, enrolled during active disease. Material: peripheral blood.

The CDR3 DNA is TGTGCCAGCAGCCCGGAAAGGACAGGCCACACTGAAGCTTTCTTT. It yields the protein CASSPERTGHTEAFF. This sequence joins TRBV5-6 and TRBJ1-1, with 7 bases lining up with TRBD1. The germline V gene encodes CDR1 SGHDT and CDR2 YYEEEE. V lost 4 bases, J lost 3 bases, and 9 bases stayed unmatched. This CDR3 spans 15 amino acids.